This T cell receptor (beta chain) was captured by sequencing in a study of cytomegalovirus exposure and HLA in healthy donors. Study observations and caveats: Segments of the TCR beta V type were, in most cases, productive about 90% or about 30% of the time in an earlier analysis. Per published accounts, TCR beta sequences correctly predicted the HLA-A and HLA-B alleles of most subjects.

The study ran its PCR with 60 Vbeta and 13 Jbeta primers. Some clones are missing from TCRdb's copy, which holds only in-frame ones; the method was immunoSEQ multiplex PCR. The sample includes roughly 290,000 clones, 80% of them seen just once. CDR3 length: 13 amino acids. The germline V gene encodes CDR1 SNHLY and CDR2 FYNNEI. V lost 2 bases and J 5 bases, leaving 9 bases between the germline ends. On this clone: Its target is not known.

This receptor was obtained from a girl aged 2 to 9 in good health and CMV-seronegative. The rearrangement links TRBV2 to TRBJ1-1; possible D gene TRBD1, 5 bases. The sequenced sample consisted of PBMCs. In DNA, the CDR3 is TGTGCCAGCAGTGAACTCAGGGATACTGAAGCTTTCTTT. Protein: CASSELRDTEAFF.